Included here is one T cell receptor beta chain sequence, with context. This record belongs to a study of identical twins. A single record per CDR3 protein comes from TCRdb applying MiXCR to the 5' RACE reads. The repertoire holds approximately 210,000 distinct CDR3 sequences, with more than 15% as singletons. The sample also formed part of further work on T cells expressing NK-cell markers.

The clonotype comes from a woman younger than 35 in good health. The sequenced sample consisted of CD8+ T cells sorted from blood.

In nucleotides, the CDR3 is TGTGCCAGCAGTTACGGGCAGGGGGCTGGGAGGCAGTACTTC. Translating gives CASSYGQGAGRQYF. This chain uses TRBV6-5 with TRBJ2-4; TRBD1 matches at 8 bases. Trimming at V came to 2 bases and at J to 13 bases, leaving 10 bases not matched to a gene. Germline loops: CDR1 MNHEY, CDR2 SVGAGI. The CDR3 consists of 14 residues.